A selection of T cell receptor beta chains follows, all from one sample in a study of early T cells in non-severe SARS-CoV-2 infection. TCRdb processed the 5' RACE reads anew with MiXCR; each CDR3 protein has one entry. The sample shows fewer than 65,000 distinct CDR3 sequences, about 7.7% of them seen only once. The source material was whole blood, sampled at baseline. The source of these receptors is an adult who was a healthcare worker with PCR-confirmed SARS-CoV-2 infection or an uninfected control (not recorded which). The CDR3 runs from the conserved cysteine through the conserved F or W. Each record gives: V gene, clone size, D gene, J gene, CDR3 DNA, CDR3 protein. A D gene is named only where the DNA matches it firmly. Expanded clones get a size class; other rows say once, few or many, or leave the size out.

TRBV19	few	TRBD2	TRBJ2-3	TGTGCCAGTAGTATTTTGACTAGCGGATACACAGATACGCAGTATTTT	CASSILTSGYTDTQYF
TRBV4-2	many	-	TRBJ2-7	TGTGCCAGCAGCCAAGATTCCGGTGGAACCTACGAGCAGTACTTC	CASSQDSGGTYEQYF
TRBV20-1	few	TRBD1	TRBJ1-6	TGCAGTGCTAGAGTTGGGGACAGCGATAATTCACCCCTCCACTTT	CSARVGDSDNSPLHF
TRBV2	many	TRBD1	TRBJ1-5	TGTGCCAGCAGCGCCGGGACAGGACCCAATCAGCCCCAGCATTTT	CASSAGTGPNQPQHF
TRBV20-1	-	-	TRBJ2-7	TGCAGTGGACTCGGGACACTTAGCTCCTACGAGCAGTACTTC	CSGLGTLSSYEQYF
TRBV2	few	TRBD1	TRBJ2-3	TGTGCCGGACAGGTTTTCGGAGCCACAGATACGCAGTATTTT	CAGQVFGATDTQYF
TRBV10-3	-	-	TRBJ2-2	TGTGCCAGCATGTCCACTAACACCGGGGAGCTGTTTTTT	CASMSTNTGELFF
TRBV5-1	few	-	TRBJ2-7	TGCGCCAGCAGCCGCGAACCCTACGAGCAGTACTTC	CASSREPYEQYF
TRBV10-3	-	TRBD1	TRBJ1-3	TGTGCCATCAGTGAGAGGTGGACAGGAGGTCATGGAAACACCATATATTTT	CAISERWTGGHGNTIYF
TRBV15	few	-	TRBJ2-1	TGTGCCACCAGCAGAGTCGTAGGGTTTGAGCAGTTCTTC	CATSRVVGFEQFF
TRBV18	many	TRBD1	TRBJ2-7	TGTGCCAGCTCACGAACTACGACAGGGGGCAGTGAGCAGTACTTC	CASSRTTTGGSEQYF
TRBV7-8	many	TRBD2	TRBJ2-3	TGTGCCAGCAGCCAACAGACTAGCGGGTCCGGCACAGATACGCAGTATTTT	CASSQQTSGSGTDTQYF
TRBV5-5	many	-	TRBJ1-4	TGTGCCAGCAGCTTAAGTATAGACAGCAAAAATGAAAAACTGTTTTTT	CASSLSIDSKNEKLFF
TRBV11-2	many	-	TRBJ2-4	TGTGCCAGCAGCTATCGGGGAAACATTCAGTACTTC	CASSYRGNIQYF
TRBV7-6	-	TRBD2	TRBJ2-7	TGTGCCAGCAGCCCCGGGACTAGCGGGGCCGTTGGGTACGAGCAGTACTTC	CASSPGTSGAVGYEQYF
TRBV4-1	few	-	TRBJ1-1	TGCGCCAGCAGCCAAGGCCCGGAGAACACTGAAGCTTTCTTT	CASSQGPENTEAFF
TRBV29-1	-	TRBD2	TRBJ2-3	TGCAGCGTTCGGGGGGTGGACAATGAGAACACAGATACGCAGTATTTT	CSVRGVDNENTDTQYF
TRBV7-3	few	-	TRBJ2-2	TGTGCCAGCAGCTTATGGGGGAGAGGGATCACCGGGGAGCTGTTTTTT	CASSLWGRGITGELFF
TRBV2	many	-	TRBJ2-5	TGTGCCAGCAGAGCGGGACAGGTGCAAGAGACCCAGTACTTC	CASRAGQVQETQYF
TRBV28	-	-	TRBJ1-5	TGTGCCAGCAGCTCTCCCGGGGCAGGGTGGTATAGCAATCAGCCCCAGCATTTT	CASSSPGAGWYSNQPQHF
TRBV28	many	-	TRBJ2-1	TGTGCCAGCGGCCAGCCCCGGCTTCAGAATGAGCAGTTCTTC	CASGQPRLQNEQFF
TRBV7-2	many	TRBD2	TRBJ2-7	TGTGCCAGCAGCCCACCACTGACTAGCTACTACGAGCAGTACTTC	CASSPPLTSYYEQYF
TRBV20-1	-	TRBD2	TRBJ2-7	TGCAGTGCTAGAGTAGCGGGAGTTAGTTACGAGCAGTACTTC	CSARVAGVSYEQYF
TRBV12-5	many	-	TRBJ2-1	TGTGCTAGTGGCATGGGCCGGAACAATGAGCAGTTCTTC	CASGMGRNNEQFF
TRBV7-2	many	-	TRBJ1-6	TGTGCCAGCAGCCCACCAAATTCACCCCTCCACTTT	CASSPPNSPLHF
TRBV18	few	-	TRBJ1-1	TGTGCCAGCTCACCGTCCCGGGAAGTGAACACTGAAGCTTTCTTT	CASSPSREVNTEAFF
TRBV11-2	many	-	TRBJ2-5	TGTGCCAGCAGCTTAGTGACAGGACGAGGAGGAGGTTCCCAGTACTTC	CASSLVTGRGGGSQYF
TRBV7-3	few	TRBD2	TRBJ2-5	TGTGCCAGCAGCCCGGGACTAGCGGGAGGGCTGGAGACCCAGTACTTC	CASSPGLAGGLETQYF
TRBV2	few	-	TRBJ2-5	TGTGCCAGCAGTGAAGTGGAAGAGACCCAGTACTTC	CASSEVEETQYF
TRBV7-9	-	-	TRBJ1-3	TGTGCCGGCGACTTGGGGGGTTCTGGAAACACCATATATTTT	CAGDLGGSGNTIYF
TRBV20-1	many	-	TRBJ2-1	TGCAGTGCTAGAGATTATACGAGGGCTGGGGAGCAGTTCTTC	CSARDYTRAGEQFF
TRBV12-3/TRBV12-4	many	-	TRBJ2-5	TGTGCCAGCAGTTTATCCCCGGGGACACAAGAGACCCAGTACTTC	CASSLSPGTQETQYF
TRBV18	many	TRBD2	TRBJ2-1	TGTGCCAGCTCACCGCTAGCGGGAGGGCCTAGGTTCTTC	CASSPLAGGPRFF
TRBV29-1	many	TRBD2	TRBJ2-7	TGCAGCGTTGACGGGCTAGCGGGAGGGAGCTCCTACGAGCAGTACTTC	CSVDGLAGGSSYEQYF
TRBV11-3	-	-	TRBJ2-7	TGTGCCAGCAGCCCAGGAGATTCCTACGAGCAGTACTTC	CASSPGDSYEQYF
TRBV2	-	TRBD2	TRBJ2-3	TGTGCCAGCAGTGCGGACGGGAGGGCCGCAGATACGCAGTATTTT	CASSADGRAADTQYF
TRBV6-2/TRBV6-3	many	TRBD2	TRBJ2-1	TGTGCCAGCAGTTATCCCGAGGATCAAGGGAGTCCGGGAGGCTCCTACAATGAGCAGTTCTTC	CASSYPEDQGSPGGSYNEQFF
TRBV20-1	few	TRBD2	TRBJ2-3	TGCAGTGAGAGAACCCAAGCGGGACTATGGGCAGATACGCAGTATTTT	CSERTQAGLWADTQYF
TRBV24-1	-	-	TRBJ2-1	TGTGCCACCGGGCGCCCCGGCTCCTACAATGAGCAGTTCTTC	CATGRPGSYNEQFF
TRBV29-1	-	TRBD1	TRBJ2-7	TGCAGCGTTAGGGGGGACAGGCACGACGAGCAGTACTTC	CSVRGDRHDEQYF
TRBV3-1	many	-	TRBJ2-7	TGTGCCAGCAGCCAAGTCCCCGGAGCCGCGGCCGAGCAGTACTTC	CASSQVPGAAAEQYF
TRBV6-2/TRBV6-3	many	-	TRBJ2-2	TGTGCCAGCAGTTCCGGGACTGCAGCCACCGGGGAGCTGTTTTTT	CASSSGTAATGELFF
TRBV3-1	few	TRBD2	TRBJ2-7	TGTGCCAGCAGCCAGACTAGCTCCGAGCAGTACTTC	CASSQTSSEQYF
TRBV7-2	few	TRBD1	TRBJ2-5	TGTGCCAGCAGCTTGTACAGGGGTGCCCAGTACTTC	CASSLYRGAQYF
TRBV6-5	-	-	TRBJ2-5	TGTGCCACCCGGGGGTTCGGAGAGACCCAGTACTTC	CATRGFGETQYF
TRBV12-3/TRBV12-4	-	TRBD1	TRBJ2-5	TGTGCCAGCACCCGTGACAGGGGGCGAGGGACCCAGTACTTC	CASTRDRGRGTQYF
TRBV20-1	-	-	TRBJ2-1	TGCAGTGACATCGACGGCCCCTACAATGAGCAGTTCTTC	CSDIDGPYNEQFF
TRBV7-2	many	TRBD2	TRBJ2-7	TGTGCCAGCAGCTTACTAGCGGGAATTGCCTACGAGCAGTACTTC	CASSLLAGIAYEQYF